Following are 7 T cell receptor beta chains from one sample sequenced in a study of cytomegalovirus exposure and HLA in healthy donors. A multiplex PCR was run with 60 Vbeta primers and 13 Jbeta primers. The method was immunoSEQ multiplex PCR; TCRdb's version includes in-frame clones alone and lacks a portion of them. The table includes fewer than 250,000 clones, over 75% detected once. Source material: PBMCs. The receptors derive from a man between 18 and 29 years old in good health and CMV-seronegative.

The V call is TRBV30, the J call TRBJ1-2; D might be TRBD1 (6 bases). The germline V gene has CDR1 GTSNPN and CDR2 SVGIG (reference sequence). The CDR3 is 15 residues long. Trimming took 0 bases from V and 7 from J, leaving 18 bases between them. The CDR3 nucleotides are TGTGCCTGGAGTGTACGGTTGTCCAGGGGACGTGGCTACACCTTC. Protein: CAWSVRLSRGRGYTF.

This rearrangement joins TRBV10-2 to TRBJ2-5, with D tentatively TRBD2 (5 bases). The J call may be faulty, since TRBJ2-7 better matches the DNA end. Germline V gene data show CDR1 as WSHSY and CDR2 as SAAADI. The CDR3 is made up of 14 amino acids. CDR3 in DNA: TGCGCCAGCAGTGAGCGGGCCAGCGGATACGAGCAGTACTTC. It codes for CASSERASGYEQYF.

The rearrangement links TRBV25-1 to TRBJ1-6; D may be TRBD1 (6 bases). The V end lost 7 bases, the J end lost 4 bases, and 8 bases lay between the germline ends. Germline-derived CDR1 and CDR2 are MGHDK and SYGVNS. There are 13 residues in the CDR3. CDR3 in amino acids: CASTDRYNSPLHF. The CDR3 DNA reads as TGTGCCAGCACAGACAGGTATAATTCACCCCTCCACTTT.

The CDR3 region has the DNA TGTGCCTGGAGTCGGGACAGCAACTACGAGCAGTACTTC. Translating gives CAWSRDSNYEQYF. The gene calls are TRBV30 and TRBJ2-7; 7 nucleotides align to TRBD1. Per the germline V gene, CDR1 is GTSNPN and CDR2 is SVGIG (reference sequence). The CDR3 runs 13 residues. Trimming took 2 bases from V and 3 from J; bases not matched to a gene: 4. Drawing the rest from reference TRBV30 and TRBJ2-7, the complete variable domain is SQTIHQWPATLVQPVGSPLSLECTVEGTSNPNLYWYRQAAGRGLQLLFYSVGIGQISSEVPQNLSASRPQDRQFILSSKKLLLSDSGFYLCAWSRDSNYEQYFGPGTRLTVT.

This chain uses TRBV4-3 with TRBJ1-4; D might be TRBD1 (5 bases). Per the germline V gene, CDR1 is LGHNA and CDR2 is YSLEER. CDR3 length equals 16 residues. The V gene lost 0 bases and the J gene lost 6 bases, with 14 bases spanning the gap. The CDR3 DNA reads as TGCGCCAGCAGCCAAGAGTTGGGTGGGGGGGATGAAAAACTGTTTTTT. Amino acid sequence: CASSQELGGGDEKLFF.

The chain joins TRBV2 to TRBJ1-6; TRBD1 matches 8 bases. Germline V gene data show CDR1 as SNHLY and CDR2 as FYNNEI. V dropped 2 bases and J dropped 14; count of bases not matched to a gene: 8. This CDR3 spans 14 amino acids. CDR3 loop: CASSERGRDRTLHF. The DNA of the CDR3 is TGTGCCAGCAGTGAACGCGGCAGGGACAGGACCCTCCACTTT.

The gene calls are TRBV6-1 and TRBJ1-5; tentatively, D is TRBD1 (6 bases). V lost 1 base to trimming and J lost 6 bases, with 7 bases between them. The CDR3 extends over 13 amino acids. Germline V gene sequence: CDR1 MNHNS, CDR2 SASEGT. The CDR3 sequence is CASSEGGLQPQHF. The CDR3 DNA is TGTGCCAGCAGTGAAGGGGGGCTTCAGCCCCAGCATTTT.